Listed here are 20 T cell receptor beta chains from one sample, sequenced in a study of cytotoxic CD8 clonotypes in ibrutinib-treated CLL. Using immunoSEQ multiplex PCR, the repertoire was profiled, and TCRdb retains in-frame clones only, with some absent. In the table there are some 300,000 clones, roughly 79% of which are singletons. This sample comprised PBMCs, obtained before ibrutinib treatment. All receptors derive from a human donor with chronic lymphocytic leukemia.

The rearrangement uses TRBV7-9 and TRBJ1-2, with D unresolved. Trimming shortened V by 5 bases and J by 5 bases, and 9 bases separated the two germline ends. CDR3 size: 12 residues. CDR1 and CDR2 from the germline V gene are SEHNR and FQNEAQ (reference sequence). The chain's CDR3 is CASSPPGYGYTF. DNA of the CDR3: TGTGCCAGCAGCCCGCCGGGGTATGGCTACACCTTC.

The rearrangement joins TRBV6-1 to TRBJ2-7, with TRBD2 matching 12 bases. Trimming at V came to 9 bases and at J to 1 base, leaving 1 base not matched to a gene. This CDR3 is 13 amino acids long. CDR1 and CDR2 from the germline V gene are MNHNS and SASEGT. In DNA form, the CDR3 reads TGTGCCAGTGGACTAGCGGGGTCCTACGAGCAGTACTTC. It specifies CASGLAGSYEQYF.

The chain couples TRBV18 to TRBJ2-2; D not certain. The CDR3 is 13 residues long. Deletions cut 6 bases from V and 7 bases from J, with 12 bases between. Germline lookup yields CDR1 KGHSH and CDR2 LQKENI. The CDR3 DNA is TGTGCCAGCTCCCCAGTACATGTCGGGGAGCTGTTTTTT. Its translation: CASSPVHVGELFF.

The chain has TRBV4-1 and TRBJ2-3; no clear D. Between the trimmed V and J ends, which lost 0 bases and 6 bases, there was a span of 7 bases. CDR1 is MGHRA and CDR2 is YSYEKL in the germline V gene. The CDR3 is 13 residues long. In nucleotides, the CDR3 is TGCGCCAGCAGCCAAGAATACTGGGATACGCAGTATTTT. The encoded protein is CASSQEYWDTQYF.

Comment on this clone: Other DNA sequences in the same sample also yield this CDR3. The DNA of the CDR3 is TGCGCCAGCAGCCAAGCCGGGACATCGGCCTACGAGCAGTACTTC. Residues: CASSQAGTSAYEQYF. The chain links TRBV4-1 to TRBJ2-7, with D possibly TRBD1 on 6 matching bases. CDR3 size: 15 residues. With 1 base removed from V and 2 bases from J, the gap between germline ends came to 12 bases. Germline V lookup: CDR1 MGHRA, CDR2 YSYEKL.

The chain employs TRBV9 and TRBJ2-5; no clear D. V was shortened by 0 bases and J by 2 bases, with 5 bases between the two germline ends. Germline V gene lookup returns CDR1 SGDLS and CDR2 YYNGEE. The CDR3 is made up of 13 amino acids. CDR3 DNA: TGTGCCAGCAGCGTAGCGGAGCAAGAGACCCAGTACTTC. Its translation: CASSVAEQETQYF.

The table lists this clone with a count of one. The rearrangement joins TRBV28 to TRBJ2-1; TRBD2 aligns across 7 bases. The germline V gene encodes CDR1 MDHEN and CDR2 SYDVKM. V gave up 6 bases and J gave up 2 bases; unmatched junction bases: 10. The length of the CDR3 is 16 residues. This chain's CDR3 is CASSPMGEGTYNEQFF. In nucleotides, the CDR3 is TGTGCCAGCAGCCCCATGGGGGAGGGAACCTACAATGAGCAGTTCTTC.

The CDR3 DNA reads as TGCAGCGTTGGACAGCCTAGGGGGTACGATGAGCAGTTCTTC. Its protein product is CSVGQPRGYDEQFF. This chain joins TRBV29-1 and TRBJ2-1, with a possible D match to TRBD1 (6 bases). V was clipped by 4 bases and J by 8 bases, with 18 bases between them. CDR1 and CDR2 from the germline V gene are SQVTM and ANQGSEA. The CDR3 consists of 14 residues.

The J gene is TRBJ2-3, the V gene TRBV29-1; 10 nucleotides agree with TRBD2. V trimming: 4 bases; J trimming: 4 bases; junction bases outside the gene matches: 5. Germline V gives CDR1 SQVTM, CDR2 ANQGSEA. The length of the CDR3 is 14 residues. CDR3 residues: CSVGLAGVADTQYF. The CDR3 nucleotides are TGCAGCGTTGGGCTAGCGGGAGTAGCAGATACGCAGTATTTT.

The chain recombines TRBV30 with TRBJ2-1; tentatively, D is TRBD1 or TRBD2 (5 bases each). The CDR3 runs to 12 residues. The ends were cut back, 4 bases at V and 12 bases at J, with 16 bases in the middle. In germline, CDR1 is GTSNPN, CDR2 SVGIG (reference sequence). In nucleotides, the CDR3 is TGTGCCTGGAACCCCCGGGACCAGCTGCAGTTCTTC. Protein sequence: CAWNPRDQLQFF.

The chain employs TRBV2 and TRBJ2-1, with D possibly TRBD2 on 6 matching bases. The ends were cut back, 4 bases at V and 4 bases at J, with 23 bases in the middle. CDR3 length equals 18 residues. Germline V gene lookup returns CDR1 SNHLY and CDR2 FYNNEI. Here the CDR3 DNA reads TGTGCCAGCAGTGCGCCTACTATATGGGGGGAGCGATACAATGAGCAGTTCTTC. This gives the protein CASSAPTIWGERYNEQFF.

This chain connects TRBV7-2 to TRBJ1-1; D is undetermined. The ends were cut back, 3 bases at V and 3 bases at J, with 5 bases in the middle. There are 12 residues in the CDR3. The germline gives CDR1 SGHTA, CDR2 FQGNSA. The CDR3 DNA reads as TGTGCCAGCAGCTTCAAGGACACTGAAGCTTTCTTT. Amino acids: CASSFKDTEAFF. Combining the CDR3 with reference TRBV7-2 and TRBJ1-1 gives the whole variable domain GAGVSQSPSNKVTEKGKDVELRCDPISGHTALYWYRQSLGQGLEFLIYFQGNSAPDKSGLPSDRFSAERTGGSVSTLTIQRTQQEDSAVYLCASSFKDTEAFFGQGTRLTVV.

V gene TRBV27 combines with J gene TRBJ2-7, with TRBD1 identical over 9 bases. The CDR3 loop spans 16 amino acids. The V segment lost 5 bases and the J segment 3 bases; nucleotides outside the gene matches: 11. Germline lookup yields CDR1 MNHEY and CDR2 SMNVEV (reference sequence). Written as DNA, the CDR3 is TGTGCCAGCAGTCCCGACGTCGGGACAGGGTACTACGAGCAGTACTTC. Protein: CASSPDVGTGYYEQYF.

The chain uses TRBV2 and TRBJ2-3; TRBD2 aligns across 8 bases. J was trimmed by 4 bases and V by 7 bases; bases with no gene match: 7. The CDR3 sequence is 14 residues long. Germline CDR1 reads SNHLY; CDR2 reads FYNNEI. CDR3 region: CASKSGRGADTQYF. In DNA, the CDR3 is TGTGCCAGCAAGAGCGGGAGAGGAGCAGATACGCAGTATTTT.

This chain joins TRBV29-1 and TRBJ2-5; TRBD1 matches 10 bases. V lost 7 bases and J lost 7; bases outside the gene matches: 3. Looked up from germline, CDR1 is SQVTM and CDR2 is ANQGSEA. There are 11 residues in the CDR3. The CDR3 reads CSDGTGVTQYF. CDR3 bases: TGCAGCGATGGGACAGGGGTGACCCAGTACTTC.

This rearrangement joins TRBV19 to TRBJ2-7; no clear D. The V gene's germline CDR1 is LNHDA and CDR2 SQIVND (reference sequence). This CDR3 contains 11 residues. Trimming took 4 bases from V and 3 from J, leaving 4 bases between them. CDR3 in DNA: TGTGCCAGTAGTAGAAACTACGAGCAGTACTTC. Translation: CASSRNYEQYF.

This clone was seen a single time. The chain employs TRBV14 and TRBJ2-7; 8 bases fit TRBD2. CDR3 length: 15 amino acids. The germline V gene encodes CDR1 SGHDN and CDR2 FVKESK. Germline trimming cut 4 bases from V and 4 bases from J; bases unmatched to any gene: 9. The DNA of the CDR3 is TGTGCCAGCAGCCCCCGTCCGGGACTAGGGTACGAGCAGTACTTC. Amino acids: CASSPRPGLGYEQYF.

This chain connects TRBV7-9 to TRBJ1-2, with D maybe TRBD1 (6 bases). Germline V lookup: CDR1 SEHNR, CDR2 FQNEAQ (reference sequence). Trimming removed 1 base from V and 8 bases from J, with 14 bases in between. The CDR3 consists of 14 residues. The CDR3 DNA follows: TGTGCCAGCAGCTTAGAACAGGGTTCTTCCGGCTACACCTTC. Translating it yields CASSLEQGSSGYTF.

This clone was observed a few times. CDR3 bases: TGTGCCAGCAGCTGGGGACTAGCGGAATACTACAATGAGCAGTTCTTC. Its translation is CASSWGLAEYYNEQFF. The chain carries TRBV7-9 and TRBJ2-1, with TRBD2 identical over 11 bases. The germline V gene has CDR1 SEHNR and CDR2 FQNEAQ (reference sequence). The CDR3 is 16 residues long. The V segment lost 4 bases and the J segment 3 bases; nucleotides outside the gene matches: 5.

The chain combines TRBV7-6 with TRBJ2-3, with D tentatively TRBD1 (6 bases). V lost 1 base and J 4 bases, leaving 12 bases between the germline ends. From germline, CDR1 is SGHVS and CDR2 FNYEAQ. The CDR3 is made up of 15 amino acids. This chain's CDR3 is CASSLGRGFADTQYF. CDR3 sequence (DNA): TGTGCCAGCAGCTTAGGCAGGGGATTCGCAGATACGCAGTATTTT.